This TCR beta chain appears in the sequencing data of a study of shared clonotypes between healthy human individuals. General study results and limits: Larger richness was generally estimated for naive than memory subsets. Among non-shared clonotypes, generation probabilities were lower than among those shared by all four donors.

For this clone: Its antigen is currently unknown.

The V end was cut by 8 bases, the J end by 8 bases, with 18 bases between. This CDR3 is built from 14 residues. Per the germline V gene, CDR1 is MNHEY and CDR2 is SVGAGI. Generated by immunoSEQ multiplex PCR, the TCRdb table keeps only in-frame clones and is missing some. This table has roughly 2.2 million clones, 92% appearing once. The chain uses TRBV6-5 and TRBJ1-4; the D is unclear. The sample comprised naive CD4+ T cells from PBMCs. Subset: CD45RA+ positively selected. The origin of this receptor is a man between 18 and 35 years old in good health. Some clones in this sample may be carry-over from other donors' samples. CDR3: CASRNRWEQEKLFF. CDR3 DNA: TGTGCCAGCCGAAACCGGTGGGAGCAGGAAAAACTGTTTTTT.